A selection of T cell receptor beta chains follows, all from one sample in a study of T cell responses to AZD1222 COVID-19 vaccine. Profiled with immunoSEQ multiplex PCR; TCRdb holds only in-frame clones, not every one. Among around 130,000 clones, about 89% were seen once, and the ten largest hold roughly 5.7%. The material sequenced was peripheral blood, taken on day 0 of AZD1222 vaccination. These receptors came from an adult in good health. Both conserved end residues are part of each CDR3. A D gene is named only where the DNA matches it firmly. Clone size is shown for a subset of rows, as once, few, many or a class of expanded clone.

NA,TRBJ1-6,TRBV2,NA,15,CASRWDQRGNSPLHF,TGTGCCAGCAGATGGGACCAACGAGGGAATTCACCCCTCCACTTT
NA,TRBJ1-2,TRBV18,NA,16,CASSSVLASTNYGYTF,TGTGCCAGCTCATCAGTACTAGCGTCCACTAACTATGGCTACACCTTC
NA,TRBJ1-1,TRBV5-1,NA,14,CASSREGFGTEAFF,TGCGCCAGCAGCCGGGAGGGGTTCGGCACTGAAGCTTTCTTT
TRBD1,TRBJ1-3,TRBV9,NA,15,CASSGEDRVGNTIYF,TGTGCCAGCAGCGGGGAAGACAGGGTTGGAAACACCATATATTTT
NA,TRBJ1-1,TRBV27,NA,16,CASSPGARWADTEAFF,TGTGCCAGCAGTCCGGGGGCGCGTTGGGCAGACACTGAAGCTTTCTTT
NA,TRBJ1-2,TRBV7-2,NA,12,CASSSQGNGYTF,TGTGCCAGCAGCTCGCAGGGTAATGGCTACACCTTC
NA,TRBJ1-2,TRBV10-3,NA,14,CAISEVPRTYGYTF,TGTGCCATCAGTGAGGTCCCCAGGACCTATGGCTACACCTTC
NA,TRBJ1-5,TRBV2,NA,14,CASSGRDEAQPQHF,TGTGCCAGCAGTGGGCGAGACGAGGCTCAGCCCCAGCATTTT
NA,TRBJ2-3,TRBV10-1,NA,16,CASSDSRSGRTDTQYF,TGCGCCAGCAGTGACTCCCGGAGCGGACGCACAGATACGCAGTATTTT
TRBD1,TRBJ1-5,TRBV29-1,once,12,CSAQGSNQPQHF,TGCAGCGCACAGGGGAGCAATCAGCCCCAGCATTTT
NA,TRBJ2-3,TRBV30,NA,13,CAWSLDLTGLQYF,TGTGCCTGGAGCCTCGACCTCACTGGGTTGCAGTATTTT
NA,TRBJ1-2,TRBV2,NA,12,CASSQVSYGYTF,TGTGCCAGCAGCCAAGTAAGCTATGGCTACACCTTC
NA,TRBJ2-5,TRBV5-4,NA,16,CASSLESQNPQETQYF,TGTGCCAGCAGCTTGGAATCCCAGAACCCACAAGAGACCCAGTACTTC
NA,TRBJ1-1,TRBV5-1,NA,13,CASSLDGVTEAFF,TGCGCCAGCAGCTTGGACGGGGTCACTGAAGCTTTCTTT
NA,TRBJ1-2,TRBV5-4,NA,12,CASSHGGEGYTF,TGTGCCAGCAGCCATGGTGGGGAGGGCTACACCTTC
NA,TRBJ1-3,TRBV19,NA,12,CASGATGNTIYF,TGTGCCAGTGGGGCAACTGGAAACACCATATATTTT
TRBD2,TRBJ2-7,TRBV7-9,NA,16,CASSLGGTSVTYEQYF,TGTGCCAGCAGCTTGGGCGGGACTAGCGTAACCTACGAGCAGTACTTC
NA,TRBJ1-5,TRBV12-3/TRBV12-4,NA,12,CASRSGIRPQHF,TGTGCCAGCAGGTCCGGAATTCGGCCCCAGCATTTT
NA,TRBJ1-5,TRBV6-2/TRBV6-3,NA,15,CASSSTQGFNQPQHF,TGTGCCAGCAGTTCTACCCAGGGTTTCAATCAGCCCCAGCATTTT
TRBD1,TRBJ1-1,TRBV3-1/TRBV3-2,NA,14,CASSQSPGQQTAFF,TGTGCCAGCAGCCAATCCCCGGGACAGCAAACAGCTTTCTTT
NA,TRBJ1-1,TRBV7-9,NA,12,CASSFGVTEAFF,TGTGCCAGCAGCTTCGGTGTAACTGAAGCTTTCTTT
TRBD2,TRBJ2-3,TRBV9,NA,15,CASSAGTSGTDTQYF,TGTGCCAGCAGCGCTGGGACTAGCGGTACAGATACGCAGTATTTT
TRBD1,TRBJ2-1,TRBV6-4,NA,13,CASSETGGNEQFF,TGTGCCAGCAGTGAGACAGGGGGGAATGAGCAGTTCTTC
TRBD1,TRBJ1-2,TRBV18,NA,18,CASSPSILGTGLLTGYTF,TGTGCCAGCTCACCATCGATTCTTGGGACAGGTCTTTTAACTGGCTACACCTTC
NA,TRBJ2-5,TRBV12-3/TRBV12-4,NA,12,CASSTPPGTQYF,TGTGCCAGCAGTACCCCCCCGGGTACCCAGTACTTC
NA,TRBJ1-5,TRBV23-1,NA,16,CASSDGGVYSNQPQHF,TGCGCCAGCAGCGACGGCGGGGTCTATAGCAATCAGCCCCAGCATTTT
NA,TRBJ1-2,TRBV2,NA,14,CASSGIQGTGGYTF,TGTGCCAGCAGTGGTATCCAGGGGACGGGTGGCTACACCTTC
NA,TRBJ2-1,TRBV12-5,once,14,CASVRPSSYNEQFF,TGTGCTAGTGTCCGGCCAAGCTCCTACAATGAGCAGTTCTTC
NA,TRBJ2-7,TRBV7-9,NA,14,CASSLATGNYEQYF,TGTGCCAGCAGCTTAGCTACGGGGAACTACGAGCAGTACTTC
NA,TRBJ1-5,TRBV30,NA,12,CAWSETNQPQHF,TGTGCCTGGAGTGAAACCAATCAGCCCCAGCATTTT
NA,TRBJ1-5,TRBV7-8,once,14,CASSLIRGDQPQHF,TGTGCCAGCAGCTTAATCAGGGGTGATCAGCCCCAGCATTTT
NA,TRBJ1-6,TRBV6-5,NA,14,CASSGGSYNSPLHF,TGTGCCAGCTCGGGGGGGTCCTATAATTCACCCCTCCACTTT
TRBD1,TRBJ1-5,TRBV5-4,NA,16,CASSLGQGAKHGPQHF,TGTGCCAGCAGCTTGGGACAGGGGGCTAAGCACGGGCCCCAGCATTTT